This T cell receptor beta chain was recovered during a study of spatial heterogeneity in lung cancer. Study summary: The donor population consisted of some 70 patients with untreated, early-stage non-small cell lung cancer. Consistent detection of more beta-chain than alpha-chain sequences was observed.

CDR3 length equals 16 residues. Indicated time point: blood at routine non-recurrence follow-up after resection. The input material, whole RNA from tumor, nontumor lung or frozen PBMC, was sequenced unsorted. Note on this clonotype: Its antigen is not known.

Every TCR cDNA molecule bore its own unique molecular identifier. TCRdb processed the 5' RACE reads anew with MiXCR; each CDR3 protein has one entry. The data hold about 120,000 distinct CDR3 sequences, with more than 9% observed a single time. Overall study results and limits: Ubiquitous expanded tumor TCRs surfaced in blood more at resection than they did at follow-up.

The source of this sequence is a male donor with early-stage non-small cell lung cancer. The chain recombines TRBV21-1 with TRBJ1-5; the D segment call TRBD1 is taken from the table without a DNA check. TRBV21-1 is annotated as a pseudogene. Here the sequenced sample was PBMCs, taken at follow-up. The CDR3 DNA reads as TGTGCCAGCAGCAAAGTTGTAAGGGGTAGGGATCAGCCCCAGCATTTT. Translation: CASSKVVRGRDQPQHF.